This TCR beta chain was obtained from a study of T-cell memory formation after mild COVID-19. Study-level results: Shrinking CD4+ clones resided mostly in CM and EM, and CD8+ ones in EMRA.

MiXCR, applied by TCRdb to the 5' RACE reads, yields one record per CDR3 protein. This table has 210,000 or so distinct CDR3 sequences, around 25% appearing once. This clonotype was picked up a small number of times. Its antigen is unknown. The clonotype comes from an adult woman who had mild COVID-19 (a few samples of this study predate the infection). Cell type and time point are not known. Sequenced input: PBMCs or a T cell subset sorted from them (not recorded which).

The CDR3 DNA is TGCAGTGCCAGGAGGGGTAGCGGTAACTCCTACGAGCAGTACTTC. This gives the protein CSARRGSGNSYEQYF. The gene calls are TRBV20-1 and TRBJ2-7, with D possibly TRBD2 on 6 matching bases. The V end lost 6 bases, the J end lost 0 bases, and 18 bases lay between the germline ends. CDR3 length: 15 amino acids. CDR1 and CDR2 (germline): DFQATT, SNEGSKA (reference sequence).